The source of this T cell receptor beta chain is a study of T cell repertoires in ileal Crohn's disease (dated by TCRdb to about 2019). Notes on the research overall: The median duration of disease was 7.5 to 9.5 years, and at the time of surgery 35% of patients were active smokers. Every patient underwent surgery because of a complication, which was stricturing disease in around 60% of cases and penetrating disease in approximately 40%. Postoperative therapy was given to about half of the patients, with thiopurines administered to more than 10 patients and anti-TNF agents administered to 18 patients. TCR repertoire analysis was performed in roughly 50 Crohn's disease patients drawn from a prospective multicentre cohort. The study was conducted in parallel with a multicentre cohort that was designed to identify predictors of early endoscopic recurrence following ileocolonic resection. A Rutgeerts score higher than i0 was the definition used for endoscopic postoperative recurrence. A total of approximately 170 mucosal samples from some 50 patients were sequenced, collected from several sites on the surgical specimen as well as at postoperative endoscopy.

Adults with ileal or ileocolonic Crohn's disease for whom ileocolonic resection was indicated were considered eligible. Whole ileal mucosal biopsies were stored frozen at -80°C before DNA extraction. Genomic DNA was extracted from frozen whole biopsies using a TRizol-based method and was quantified with a NanoDrop 2000 spectrophotometer. For commercial TCRB immunosequencing, 400 to 550 nanograms of biopsy DNA were submitted for each sample. CDR3 regions were amplified from genomic DNA by Adaptive Biotechnology using a two-step, amplification bias-controlled multiplex PCR. Primers for every V and J gene segment were used in the first PCR, and barcodes and Illumina adapters were added in the second PCR. CDR3 libraries were sequenced using an Illumina instrument. Processing in the source paper ran as follows. Vendor-provided pipelines were combined with custom analysis of raw data in R/Bioconductor under R version 3.3.0. Clonality, ranging from 0 to 1, was calculated as the inverse of the normalised Shannon entropy of all productive clones. High-frequency clones were defined as the repertoire share of the top 100 clones, retaining only clones passing a 95% confidence test. The Simpson index measured repertoire diversity, and the Morisita-Horn index measured overlap between samples. The clones in this table, taken by TCRdb from immuneACCESS, are in-frame only. Not every clone is retained; where verified, under half of the shortfall comes from an unresolved V gene, and the cause of the rest is unknown. The DNA was the basis for D and trimming; V, J and clone size are from that table. This sample is represented by 14,000 or so clones; 75% to 80% of them were singletons. The ten largest clones represent almost 4.5% of the sample.

This clone was seen a single time. This clone's antigen is unknown. Nothing much larger sits one base from this clone, and base qualities are not available. Findings and caveats that apply to the study as a whole: Only a subgroup of patients, of unstated size, had mucosal CD4 and CD8 T cells sorted and sequenced. Compared with CD4 T cells, sorted CD8 T cells contained more high-frequency clones, which suggests that the mucosal expansions were mostly CD8. Higher high-frequency clone percentages at surgery were associated with endoscopic recurrence; all patients with clonality above 26.8% (18/57) had recurrence. Compared with non-smokers, patients who were active smokers at surgery showed a significantly higher proportion of clonal expansions (around 24% vs 18%, p=0.02).

The clonotype comes from an adult with Crohn's disease. Specimen: ileal tissue.

The CDR3 loop reads CASSVALGGEAFF. The base sequence is TGTGCCAGCAGCGTAGCTTTAGGGGGTGAAGCTTTCTTT. The sequence joins TRBV9 to TRBJ1-1; possibly the D gene is TRBD1, per 6 matching bases. The CDR3 runs 13 residues from the cysteine to the phenylalanine. Here the CDR3 DNA is all that survives: 39 bases in frame from base 1. Sequences SGDLS (CDR1) and YYNGEE (CDR2) are obtained from the germline V gene. The V end loses 0 bases and the J end loses 7 bases, and a stretch of 10 bases separates them. The full variable domain, with segments outside the CDR3 supplied by the reference TRBV9 and TRBJ1-1 proteins, appears as DSGVTQTPKHLITATGQRVTLRCSPRSGDLSVYWYQQSLDQGLQFLIQYYNGEERAKGNILERFSAQQFPDLHSELNLSSLELGDSALYFCASSVALGGEAFFGQGTRLTVV.